These 4 T cell receptor beta chains came from one sample sequenced in a study of blood T cell repertoires in COVID-19. Data came from immunoSEQ multiplex PCR; TCRdb stores just in-frame clones and leaves some out. The sample lists roughly 170,000 clones, about 85% occurring once. Material for sequencing was peripheral blood. These TCRs come from a man between 60 and 70 years old with acute or convalescent COVID-19.

J is TRBJ2-5 and V is TRBV7-7; TRBD1 agrees at 8 bases. Germline V gene lookup returns CDR1 SSHAT and CDR2 FNYEAQ (reference sequence). The CDR3 is made up of 15 amino acids. V dropped 1 base and J dropped 1; count of bases not matched to a gene: 2. The CDR3 sequence: CASSLEDRGQETQYF. The CDR3, as DNA: TGTGCCAGCAGCTTAGAAGACAGGGGCCAAGAGACCCAGTACTTC. The full variable domain, with the rest looked up from reference TRBV7-7 and TRBJ2-5, is GAGVSQSPRYKVTKRGQDVTLRCDPISSHATLYWYQQALGQGPEFLTYFNYEAQPDKSGLPSDRFSAERPEGSISTLTIQRTEQRDSAMYRCASSLEDRGQETQYFGPGTRLLVL.

This chain connects TRBV5-4 to TRBJ1-1, with D possibly being TRBD1 (6 bases). The V end lost 3 bases, the J end lost 3 bases, and 9 bases lay between the germline ends. Per germline, CDR1 SGHNT and CDR2 YYREEE (reference sequence). CDR3 length equals 13 residues. CDR3 DNA sequence: TGTGCCAGCAGCTATCGACAGGACACTGAAGCTTTCTTT. Translated: CASSYRQDTEAFF. The full variable domain, completed using reference TRBV5-4 and TRBJ1-1, is ETGVTQSPTHLIKTRGQQVTLRCSSQSGHNTVSWYQQALGQGPQFIFQYYREEENGRGNFPPRFSGLQFPNYSSELNVNALELDDSALYLCASSYRQDTEAFFGQGTRLTVV.

The chain carries TRBV7-9 and TRBJ1-4, with D unclear. V lost 1 base and J lost 0, with 15 bases in between. Germline V gene lookup returns CDR1 SEHNR and CDR2 FQNEAQ (reference sequence). The CDR3 is 18 amino acids. The CDR3, as DNA: TGTGCCAGCAGCTTAGAGGTGGGCAGGCACGCAACTAATGAAAAACTGTTTTTT. This encodes CASSLEVGRHATNEKLFF.

The chain combines TRBV9 with TRBJ1-4; 9 positions match TRBD1. CDR3 size: 16 residues. The germline CDR1 and CDR2 sequences are SGDLS and YYNGEE. The J segment lost 5 bases and the V segment lost 4 bases, leaving 9 bases of the junction unmatched. The CDR3 reads CASSPRGGTGNEKLFF. CDR3 coding DNA: TGTGCCAGCAGCCCCCGGGGGGGGACAGGGAATGAAAAACTGTTTTTT.